A single sample is the source of the 9 T cell receptor beta chains below, sequenced in a study of T cells in women clearing cervical HPV infection. Data came from immunoSEQ multiplex PCR; TCRdb stores just in-frame clones and leaves some out. Its table lists fewer than 35,000 clones. Sequenced input: blood buffy coat. These receptors were collected from a woman between 18 and 69 years old with a cervical HPV16 infection that either progressed to CIN3+ or cleared (not recorded which).

About this clone: Read coverage stops 3 residues before the CDR3 terminus; the germline J gene supplies the remainder. The chain joins TRBV5-8 to TRBJ1-2; D uncertain. Germline CDR1 is SGHTS and CDR2 is YDEGEE. The CDR3 contains 14 residues. The germline V and J ends were trimmed by 4 bases and 3 bases, with 13 bases remaining between them. This chain's CDR3 is CASSKPPPYYGYTF. Incomplete CDR3 DNA: TGTGCCAGCAGCAAGCCTCCCCCTTACTATGGC. Full variable domain (remainder filled in from reference TRBV5-8 and TRBJ1-2): EAGVTQSPTHLIKTRGQQATLRCSPISGHTSVYWYQQALGLGLQFLLWYDEGEERNRGNFPPRFSGRQFPNYSSELNVNALELEDSALYLCASSKPPPYYGYTFGSGTRLTVV.

Note on this clone: The junction and the germline gene differ at one end; a read error may be behind it. Read data end 3 residues before the CDR3 end; the end is taken from the germline J gene. This rearrangement joins TRBV28 to TRBJ2-3; D remains ambiguous. The CDR3 consists of 11 residues. The germline CDR1 and CDR2 sequences are MDHEN and SYDVKM. The CDR3 DNA, read in part, is TGTGCCAGCAGTTCCGCAGAGACG. The encoded protein is CASSSAET. The CDR3, in full, reads CASSSAETQYF.

On this clone: Sequencing ends 3 residues short of the CDR3 end; the germline J gene provides the rest. The chain uses TRBV7-8 and TRBJ2-3; D is unclear. Germline lookup yields CDR1 SGHVS and CDR2 FQNEAQ. There are 16 residues in the CDR3. Partial CDR3 DNA: TGTGCCAGCAGCTCCCGGGTCTCCTACCCAGATCAGCCG. It yields the protein CASSSRVSYPDQP. The whole CDR3 sequence reads CASSSRVSYPDQPQYF.

Worth noting for this clone: Sequencing ends 3 residues short of the CDR3 end; the germline J gene provides the rest. The chain links TRBV5-1 to TRBJ2-4; a possible D gene is TRBD2 (6 bases). Germline V gene lookup returns CDR1 SGHRS and CDR2 YFSETQ. V shed 1 base and J shed 5 bases, with 10 bases lying between them. The CDR3 has 14 amino acids. CDR3 protein: CASSLRGLENIQYF. The covered CDR3 bases are TGCGCCAGCAGCTTGCGGGGACTGGAAAACATT.

With regard to this clone: The junction departs from germline at one end; a sequencing error may be responsible. The CDR3 end falls 3 residues outside the read, so it is completed with the germline J gene. The V call is TRBV7-7, the J call TRBJ2-5; 13 bases match TRBD2. The CDR3 extends over 18 amino acids. Germline values: CDR1 SSHAT, CDR2 FNYEAQ (reference sequence). The CDR3 DNA, read in part, is TGTGCTAGCAGCTTAGCAGGACTAGCGGGGGCCTTTGGTGAGACC. Amino acid sequence: CASSLAGLAGAFGET. The entire CDR3 reads CASSLAGLAGAFGETQYF.

Turning to this clone: The CDR3 is cut off 3 residues early in the read; its end comes from the germline J gene. The gene calls are TRBV19 and TRBJ1-5; maybe TRBD1 (5 bases). V was cut by 5 bases and J by 1 base, with 15 bases left in between. Germline-derived CDR1 and CDR2 are LNHDA and SQIVND (reference sequence). CDR3 length: 16 residues. CDR3 region: CASSWTGGGSNQPQHF. The part of the CDR3 DNA that was read is TGTGCCAGTAGTTGGACCGGGGGGGGGAGCAATCAGCCC.

Notes on this clone: The DNA ends 3 residues before the CDR3 does, and the rest of the CDR3 is filled in from the germline J gene. This chain links TRBV11-3 with TRBJ1-4, with D unclear. The germline V gene has CDR1 SGHNT and CDR2 YENEEA. The CDR3 loop spans 14 amino acids. V dropped 1 base and J dropped 7 bases, with 10 bases sitting between them. The CDR3: CASSLGGSSEKLFF. The CDR3 DNA, read in part, is TGTGCCAGCAGCTTAGGAGGGTCGAGTGAAAAA.

Regarding this clone: From the germline J gene comes the end of the CDR3, since the read stops 3 residues before it. The chain recombines TRBV7-8 with TRBJ1-2; D remains unclear. CDR1 SGHVS and CDR2 FQNEAQ come from the germline V gene. The CDR3 has 17 residues. The CDR3: CASSLKRIAINTDTYTF. The part of the CDR3 DNA that was read is TGTGCCAGCAGCTTAAAGCGGATAGCGATAAACACAGATACC. The full variable domain, its missing parts supplied by reference TRBV7-8 and TRBJ1-2, is GAGVSQSPRYKVAKRGQDVALRCDPISGHVSLFWYQQALGQGPEFLTYFQNEAQLDKSGLPSDRFFAERPEGSVSTLKIQRTQQEDSAVYLCASSLKRIAINTDTYTFGSGTRLTVV.

With respect to this clone: Read data end 3 residues before the CDR3 end; the end is taken from the germline J gene. The chain combines TRBV29-1 with TRBJ2-5, with TRBD2 identical over 8 bases. CDR3 length equals 14 residues. Unmatched junction bases numbered 8, after V lost 4 bases and J lost 4 bases. CDR1 SQVTM and CDR2 ANQGSEA come from the germline V gene. CDR3 in amino acids: CSVAVSGGGETQYF. The CDR3 bases that were read are TGCAGCGTTGCGGTCTCGGGGGGGGGAGAGACC.